This passage covers 32 T cell receptor beta chains from one sample sequenced in a study of blood T cell repertoires in COVID-19. The method was immunoSEQ multiplex PCR; TCRdb's version includes in-frame clones alone and lacks a portion of them. The data show 200,000 to 300,000 clones, with approximately 82% seen just once and under 2% held by the top ten. Input material: peripheral blood. All receptors derive from a woman of 80 years or more with acute or convalescent COVID-19.

This clone was seen a handful of times. This chain links TRBV4-3 with TRBJ2-1; 7 bases agree with TRBD1. Trimming took 2 bases from V and 5 from J; bases not matched to a gene: 18. Germline V gives CDR1 LGHNA, CDR2 YSLEER. This CDR3 comprises 19 residues. CDR3 loop: CASSQKGRFLDRVNNEQFF. The CDR3, as DNA: TGCGCCAGCAGCCAAAAGGGTAGGTTCCTTGACAGGGTTAACAATGAGCAGTTCTTC.

The chain links TRBV20-1 to TRBJ1-2; 8 positions match TRBD1. V trimming: 3 bases; J trimming: 2 bases; junction bases outside the gene matches: 11. The CDR3 covers 16 residues. Germline V lookup: CDR1 DFQATT, CDR2 SNEGSKA (reference sequence). The CDR3 region is CSASDQGASGNYGYTF. The CDR3 bases are TGCAGTGCTAGTGACCAGGGGGCCTCGGGGAACTATGGCTACACCTTC.

The V gene is TRBV27, the J gene TRBJ2-2; TRBD1 agrees at 10 bases. The germline CDR1 and CDR2 sequences are MNHEY and SMNVEV (reference sequence). CDR3 length equals 15 residues. V lost 4 bases and J lost 3; bases outside the gene matches: 2. For the CDR3, the DNA is TGTGCCAGCAGTTGGGGGACAGGGGACACCGGGGAGCTGTTTTTT. Translating gives CASSWGTGDTGELFF.

This chain connects TRBV19 to TRBJ2-1, with D perhaps matching TRBD2 (6 bases). Trimming pared 5 bases from V and 0 bases from J, leaving 17 bases between. The CDR3 spans 17 residues. Per germline, CDR1 LNHDA and CDR2 SQIVND (reference sequence). CDR3 nucleotide sequence: TGTGCCAGTAGTGTACCGATGGGACTTCGCTCCTACAATGAGCAGTTCTTC. This translates into CASSVPMGLRSYNEQFF. The entire variable domain, with the rest obtained from reference TRBV19 and TRBJ2-1, is as follows: DGGITQSPKYLFRKEGQNVTLSCEQNLNHDAMYWYRQDPGQGLRLIYYSQIVNDFQKGDIAEGYSVSREKKESFPLTVTSAQKNPTAFYLCASSVPMGLRSYNEQFFGPGTRLTVL.

This rearrangement joins TRBV13 to TRBJ2-1, with 10 bases identical to TRBD2. In germline, CDR1 is PRHDT, CDR2 FYEKMQ (reference sequence). There are 15 residues in the CDR3. V lost 5 bases, J lost 3 bases, and 4 bases stayed unmatched. The DNA for the CDR3 is TGTGCCAGCAGCCCAGCGGGAGGGGGCTACAATGAGCAGTTCTTC. Its protein is CASSPAGGGYNEQFF. The whole variable domain, filled in from reference TRBV13 and TRBJ2-1, reads AAGVIQSPRHLIKEKRETATLKCYPIPRHDTVYWYQQGPGQDPQFLISFYEKMQSDKGSIPDRFSAQQFSDYHSELNMSSLELGDSALYFCASSPAGGGYNEQFFGPGTRLTVL.

The rearrangement joins TRBV6-2 or TRBV6-3 to TRBJ1-2; D is unclear. Trimming took 2 bases from V and 2 from J, leaving 6 bases between them. Germline values: CDR1 MNHEY, CDR2 SVGEGT. The CDR3 has 13 amino acids. The CDR3 region is CASSYGQNYGYTF. CDR3 DNA: TGTGCCAGCAGTTACGGGCAAAACTATGGCTACACCTTC.

The gene calls are TRBV11-2 and TRBJ2-2, with TRBD2 identical over 7 bases. Germline loops: CDR1 SGHAT, CDR2 FQNNGV. This CDR3 has 16 amino acids. V was clipped by 7 bases and J by 0 bases; unmatched bases: 8. The CDR3 nucleotides read TGTGCCAGCACCTCTCCGGGGGGTGCGAACACCGGGGAGCTGTTTTTT. Its translation: CASTSPGGANTGELFF. Full variable domain (outside the CDR3, taken from reference TRBV11-2 and TRBJ2-2): EAGVAQSPRYKIIEKRQSVAFWCNPISGHATLYWYQQILGQGPKLLIQFQNNGVVDDSQLPKDRFSAERLKGVDSTLKIQPAKLEDSAVYLCASTSPGGANTGELFFGEGSRLTVL.

The V gene is TRBV28, the J gene TRBJ1-6; 8 positions match TRBD1. In germline, CDR1 is MDHEN, CDR2 SYDVKM. This CDR3 spans 14 amino acids. J was trimmed by 9 bases and V by 5 bases; bases with no gene match: 6. CDR3 DNA sequence: TGTGCCAGCAGTAGGACAGGGACGTTTTCACCCCTCCACTTT. Its translation is CASSRTGTFSPLHF.

The chain links TRBV5-1 to TRBJ2-1, with a possible D match to TRBD2 (5 bases). Looked up from germline, CDR1 is SGHRS and CDR2 is YFSETQ. This CDR3 is built from 12 residues. The ends were cut back, 4 bases at V and 9 bases at J, with 11 bases in the middle. The CDR3 spells CASSASSGEQFF. In DNA, the CDR3 is TGCGCCAGCAGCGCATCCAGCGGTGAGCAGTTCTTC.

This sequence joins TRBV3-1 (or the pseudogene TRBV3-2) and TRBJ2-5; 10 nucleotides align to TRBD2. CDR3 length equals 16 residues. Germline CDR1 LGHDT, CDR2 YNNKEL (reference sequence). J gave up 4 bases and V 4 bases, and 9 bases lay outside the gene matches. CDR3 region: CASSLSLAGVGETQYF. The CDR3 DNA reads as TGTGCCAGCAGCCTGTCGCTAGCGGGAGTGGGAGAGACCCAGTACTTC.

V and J are TRBV4-3 and TRBJ2-1, with 10 bases that match TRBD2. V shed 3 bases and J 9 bases; nucleotides not matched to a gene: 8. CDR1 and CDR2 (germline): LGHNA, YSLEER. This CDR3 is 15 amino acids long. The CDR3 region is CASSQKPGLATEQFF. The DNA of the CDR3 is TGCGCCAGCAGCCAGAAGCCGGGACTAGCGACTGAGCAGTTCTTC.

The V gene is TRBV6-2 or TRBV6-3, the J gene TRBJ2-7; 7 nucleotides align to TRBD1. The V gene end was trimmed by 6 bases and the J gene end by 2 bases; junction bases not matched to a gene: 16. This CDR3 spans 17 amino acids. Germline assignment: CDR1 MNHEY and CDR2 SVGEGT. DNA of the CDR3: TGTGCCAGCAGCACCCCAGCCCCGAACAGGGGAACCTACGAGCAGTACTTC. Residues: CASSTPAPNRGTYEQYF.

The chain is built from TRBV19 and TRBJ2-7; tentative D call: TRBD2 (6 bases). Germline V gene data show CDR1 as LNHDA and CDR2 as SQIVND (reference sequence). There are 15 residues in the CDR3. V gave up 3 bases and J gave up 5 bases, with 17 bases separating them. In nucleotides, the CDR3 is TGTGCCAGTAGTATTGGGACTGCCGTAACCGACGAGCAGTACTTC. Translated: CASSIGTAVTDEQYF.

The chain couples TRBV18 to TRBJ1-4, with TRBD1 matching 7 bases. This CDR3 spans 13 amino acids. Germline-derived CDR1 and CDR2 are KGHSH and LQKENI. V shed 5 bases and J 4 bases; nucleotides not matched to a gene: 1. The CDR3 loop reads CASSWDSNEKLFF. The CDR3 bases are TGTGCCAGCTCATGGGACAGTAATGAAAAACTGTTTTTT.

This clone was detected once. The chain has TRBV6-5 and TRBJ2-5; TRBD2 aligns across 7 bases. This CDR3 region has 15 residues. The germline V gene has CDR1 MNHEY and CDR2 SVGAGI. Trimming removed 8 bases from V and 3 bases from J; junction bases left unmatched: 12. This CDR3 is CASRIRAGEEETQYF. Written as DNA, the CDR3 is TGTGCCAGCCGAATCCGGGCGGGAGAGGAAGAGACCCAGTACTTC.

The chain couples TRBV7-6 to TRBJ2-5; 9 positions match TRBD1. This CDR3 is 15 amino acids long. From germline, CDR1 is SGHVS and CDR2 FNYEAQ. Trimming removed 6 bases from V and 5 bases from J; junction bases left unmatched: 10. CDR3 amino acids: CASSRGTGPEETQYF. The CDR3 DNA reads as TGTGCCAGCAGTCGCGGGACAGGGCCCGAGGAGACCCAGTACTTC.

In this sample, this clone turned up a few times. The chain combines TRBV2 with TRBJ1-1, with a possible D match to TRBD1 (5 bases). V lost 8 bases, J lost 9 bases, and 10 bases lay in between. The germline V gene has CDR1 SNHLY and CDR2 FYNNEI. CDR3 length: 10 amino acids. The CDR3, as DNA: TGTGCCAGCGATGGGGCGAAAGCTTTCTTT. Its protein product is CASDGAKAFF.

V is TRBV4-1 and J is TRBJ1-5; 11 bases are shared with TRBD1. V shed 6 bases and J 5 bases; nucleotides not matched to a gene: 9. This CDR3 has 16 amino acids. The V gene's germline CDR1 is MGHRA and CDR2 YSYEKL. CDR3 region: CASRLGTGGHHQPQHF. CDR3 sequence (DNA): TGCGCCAGCAGACTCGGGACAGGGGGGCATCATCAGCCCCAGCATTTT.

The chain couples TRBV19 to TRBJ2-1, with 9 bases fitting TRBD2. Germline V gives CDR1 LNHDA, CDR2 SQIVND (reference sequence). This CDR3 region has 14 residues. Trimming took 3 bases from V and 6 from J; bases not matched to a gene: 3. The CDR3 reads CASSIAGGINEQFF. The CDR3 nucleotides are TGTGCCAGTAGTATCGCGGGGGGGATCAATGAGCAGTTCTTC.

The sample holds many counts of this clone. The J gene is TRBJ2-2, the V gene TRBV27; 9 nucleotides line up with TRBD1. Germline V gene sequence: CDR1 MNHEY, CDR2 SMNVEV (reference sequence). This CDR3 has 18 amino acids. With V trimmed by 4 bases and J by 5 bases, 14 bases remained unmatched. CDR3 protein: CASSWDTPGQGWTGELFF. CDR3 in DNA: TGTGCCAGCAGTTGGGATACTCCGGGACAGGGTTGGACCGGGGAGCTGTTTTTT.

The chain is built from TRBV5-8 and TRBJ1-6; D possibly corresponds to TRBD1 (5 bases). CDR3 length: 16 amino acids. Trimming took off 4 bases at V and 9 bases at J, with 20 bases between the two ends. The V gene's germline CDR1 is SGHTS and CDR2 YDEGEE. DNA for the CDR3: TGTGCCAGCAGCGCGCGACAGCCTACGGGGGGTTCACCCCTCCACTTT. This encodes CASSARQPTGGSPLHF.

The chain carries TRBV5-8 and TRBJ2-7, with D perhaps TRBD1 (5 bases). CDR3 length: 13 residues. V lost 4 bases and J 1 base, leaving 9 bases between the germline ends. In germline, CDR1 is SGHTS, CDR2 YDEGEE. Here the CDR3 DNA reads TGTGCCAGCAGCCAGACAGATTCCTACGAGCAGTACTTC. Amino acids: CASSQTDSYEQYF.

The V call is TRBV9, the J call TRBJ2-1; TRBD2 aligns across 10 bases. V lost 3 bases to trimming and J lost 10 bases; unmatched junction nucleotides: 4. The CDR3 runs 13 residues. The germline CDR1 and CDR2 sequences are SGDLS and YYNGEE. This CDR3 reads CASSESGGAEQFF. The CDR3 DNA is TGTGCCAGCAGCGAAAGCGGGGGGGCGGAGCAGTTCTTC.

This rearrangement joins TRBV9 to TRBJ1-2; a weak D match, TRBD1 (6 bases). Trimming removed 7 bases at V and 3 bases at J, with 16 bases between. The germline gives CDR1 SGDLS, CDR2 YYNGEE. The CDR3 spans 14 residues. The CDR3 is CASPPWGRHYGYTF. The CDR3 DNA reads TGTGCCAGCCCCCCCTGGGGGCGACACTATGGCTACACCTTC. Together with reference TRBV9 and TRBJ1-2, the CDR3 gives the full variable domain: DSGVTQTPKHLITATGQRVTLRCSPRSGDLSVYWYQQSLDQGLQFLIQYYNGEERAKGNILERFSAQQFPDLHSELNLSSLELGDSALYFCASPPWGRHYGYTFGSGTRLTVV.

This clone was detected ten times or more. The chain uses TRBV21-1 and TRBJ2-5; the D call in the table, TRBD2, was not verified against the DNA. TRBV21-1 is a pseudogene locus. This CDR3 is 16 amino acids long. The CDR3 bases are TGTGCCAGCAGCAAAATCGAGCGGGGGGCTGGGGAGACCCAGTACTTC. This translates into CASSKIERGAGETQYF.

The genes are TRBV7-3 and TRBJ2-6; TRBD1 is a possible D gene (5 bases). The germline gives CDR1 SGHTA, CDR2 FQGTGA. The CDR3 consists of 15 residues. V was clipped by 5 bases and J by 2 bases, with 10 bases between them. The CDR3 coding sequence is TGTGCCAGCAGCCCAGGGTCGCCTGGGGCCAACGTCCTGACTTTC. This gives the protein CASSPGSPGANVLTF.

V gene TRBV7-9 combines with J gene TRBJ1-4; 8 bases agree with TRBD1. The V gene end was trimmed by 1 base and the J gene end by 8 bases; junction bases not matched to a gene: 0. This CDR3 spans 13 amino acids. Germline V CDR1 and CDR2: SEHNR, FQNEAQ (reference sequence). The CDR3 DNA reads as TGTGCCAGCAGCTTAGGGACAGGGGAAAAACTGTTTTTT. Protein sequence: CASSLGTGEKLFF.

V usage is TRBV6-5 and J usage is TRBJ2-3, with D maybe TRBD2 (5 bases). Between the trimmed V and J ends, which lost 0 bases and 5 bases, there was a span of 15 bases. Germline lookup yields CDR1 MNHEY and CDR2 SVGAGI. There are 16 residues in the CDR3. The CDR3 here is CASSYSAAGGRDTQYF. The CDR3 coding sequence is TGTGCCAGCAGTTACTCGGCGGCAGGAGGTAGAGATACGCAGTATTTT.

Only one count was recorded for this clone. The V gene is TRBV28, the J gene TRBJ1-2; D uncertain. V lost 5 bases and J lost 1, with 8 bases in between. CDR1 is MDHEN, CDR2 SYDVKM, per germline. The CDR3 contains 13 residues. The CDR3 region is CASSPQVNYGYTF. The CDR3 region has the DNA TGTGCCAGCAGTCCCCAGGTTAACTATGGCTACACCTTC.

The chain employs TRBV2 and TRBJ2-5; 12 bases fit TRBD1. CDR3 length equals 16 residues. The trim removed 5 bases at V and 1 base at J, leaving 5 bases unmatched. Per the germline V gene, CDR1 is SNHLY and CDR2 is FYNNEI. Written as DNA, the CDR3 is TGTGCCAGCAGTTGGGACAGGGGGCGCTCCCAAGAGACCCAGTACTTC. Translation: CASSWDRGRSQETQYF.

The chain recombines TRBV6-5 with TRBJ1-6; 9 positions agree with TRBD1. V was pared by 7 bases and J by 8 bases, with 6 bases of the junction left unmatched. CDR1 is MNHEY, CDR2 SVGAGI, per germline. The CDR3 is made up of 14 amino acids. The CDR3 loop reads CASTNRGRDSPLHF. The DNA for the CDR3 is TGTGCCAGCACGAACAGGGGGCGAGATTCACCCCTCCACTTT.

The CDR3 region has the DNA TGTGCCAGCAGCTCTTCTGGGGGGGGTGGCTACACCTTC. It encodes CASSSSGGGGYTF. This chain connects TRBV28 to TRBJ1-2; weak D call: TRBD1 (5 bases). The V and J ends lost 6 bases and 7 bases respectively, with 15 bases between them. The CDR3 is made up of 13 amino acids. CDR1 and CDR2 (germline): MDHEN, SYDVKM.